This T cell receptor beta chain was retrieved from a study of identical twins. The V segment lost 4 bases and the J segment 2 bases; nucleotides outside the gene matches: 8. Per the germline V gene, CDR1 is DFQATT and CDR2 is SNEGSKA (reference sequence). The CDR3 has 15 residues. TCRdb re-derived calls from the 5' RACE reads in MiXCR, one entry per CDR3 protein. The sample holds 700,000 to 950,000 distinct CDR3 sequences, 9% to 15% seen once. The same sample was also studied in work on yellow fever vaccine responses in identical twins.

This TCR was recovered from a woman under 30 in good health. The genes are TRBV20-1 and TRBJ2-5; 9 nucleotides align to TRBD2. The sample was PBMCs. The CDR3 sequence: CSAMSASGVQETQYF. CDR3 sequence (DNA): TGCAGTGCTATGAGTGCTAGCGGGGTTCAAGAGACCCAGTACTTC.